The sample holds many counts of the clone carrying this T cell receptor (beta chain). The sample originates from a study of early T cells in non-severe SARS-CoV-2 infection. TCRdb used MiXCR to reprocess the 5' RACE reads, holding one entry per CDR3 protein. The sample has fewer than 60,000 distinct CDR3 sequences; almost 9.5% are singletons. Source material: whole blood. The sequence came from an adult who was a healthcare worker with PCR-confirmed SARS-CoV-2 infection or an uninfected control (not recorded which).

The CDR3 reads CASSLQLRFGTSGNFVGTGELFF. The DNA of the CDR3 is TGTGCCAGCAGTTTGCAATTGAGGTTCGGGACTAGCGGGAACTTCGTCGGCACCGGGGAGCTGTTTTTT. The V call is TRBV12-3 or TRBV12-4, the J call TRBJ2-2; TRBD2 aligns across 13 bases. The CDR3 spans 23 residues. The V segment lost 3 bases and the J segment 4 bases; nucleotides outside the gene matches: 23.